This passage covers 3 T cell receptor beta chains from one sample sequenced in a study of cytomegalovirus exposure and HLA in healthy donors. TCRdb's copy holds only in-frame clones and misses some; the assay was immunoSEQ multiplex PCR. The sample includes approximately 200,000 clones, approximately 82% of them seen just once. Sequencing was carried out using PBMCs. Receptors originate from a woman in her twenties or thirties in good health and CMV-seropositive.

The chain has TRBV6-5 and TRBJ2-6; D gene uncertain. V gave up 0 bases and J gave up 11 bases, with 8 bases separating them. From germline, CDR1 is MNHEY and CDR2 SVGAGI. The CDR3 consists of 13 residues. DNA for the CDR3: TGTGCCAGCAGTTACTCCCCCGGGTACGTCCTGACTTTC. It is translated as CASSYSPGYVLTF.

The V gene is TRBV6-1, the J gene TRBJ1-1, with unresolved D. The V end lost 2 bases, the J end lost 1 base, and 11 bases lay between the germline ends. The CDR3 runs to 15 residues. Per the germline V gene, CDR1 is MNHNS and CDR2 is SASEGT. The CDR3 reads CASSEWATENTEAFF. CDR3 in DNA: TGTGCCAGCAGTGAATGGGCCACCGAGAACACTGAAGCTTTCTTT.

This chain uses TRBV5-1 with TRBJ1-1, with 8 nucleotides matching TRBD1. The CDR3 length is 16 residues. Germline V gene sequence: CDR1 SGHRS, CDR2 YFSETQ. V lost 3 bases and J lost 6; bases outside the gene matches: 13. The chain's CDR3 is CASSSHKGQAAAEAFF. In DNA, the CDR3 is TGCGCCAGCAGCTCTCATAAGGGACAGGCGGCCGCTGAAGCTTTCTTT. The full variable domain, rest sourced from reference TRBV5-1 and TRBJ1-1, is KAGVTQTPRYLIKTRGQQVTLSCSPISGHRSVSWYQQTPGQGLQFLFEYFSETQRNKGNFPGRFSGRQFSNSRSEMNVSTLELGDSALYLCASSSHKGQAAAEAFFGQGTRLTVV.